The 19 T cell receptor beta chains given below trace back to one sample, sequenced in a study of blood T cell repertoires in COVID-19. Sequencing was performed with immunoSEQ multiplex PCR; in TCRdb, only in-frame clones are kept and a portion is missing. The sample yields a few hundred thousand clones, approximately 90% seen once. Input material: PBMCs or T cells enriched from blood (not recorded which). The receptors shown here come from a woman under 30 in a cohort exposed to, infected with or recovered from COVID-19 (not recorded which).

In this sample, this clone turned up a few times. The sample holds other DNA sequences that translate to the same CDR3. The rearrangement joins TRBV28 to TRBJ1-5, with TRBD1 matching 7 bases. Germline trimming cut 5 bases from V and 2 bases from J; bases unmatched to any gene: 3. CDR3 size: 14 residues. Germline-derived CDR1 and CDR2 are MDHEN and SYDVKM. The CDR3 sequence is CASSPGQGNQPQHF. In DNA form, the CDR3 reads TGTGCCAGCAGTCCCGGACAGGGCAATCAGCCCCAGCATTTT.

V usage is TRBV7-2 and J usage is TRBJ2-2; D is ambiguous. Germline values: CDR1 SGHTA, CDR2 FQGNSA. The CDR3 is made up of 13 amino acids. Trimming left V 1 base short and J 6 bases short, with 6 bases between. The chain's CDR3 is CASSLDFSGELFF. The CDR3 nucleotides read TGTGCCAGCAGCTTAGACTTCTCCGGGGAGCTGTTTTTT. Looking up the rest from reference TRBV7-2 and TRBJ2-2 gives the full variable domain: GAGVSQSPSNKVTEKGKDVELRCDPISGHTALYWYRQSLGQGLEFLIYFQGNSAPDKSGLPSDRFSAERTGGSVSTLTIQRTQQEDSAVYLCASSLDFSGELFFGEGSRLTVL.

This chain uses TRBV2 with TRBJ2-5; TRBD1 aligns across 12 bases. Germline V gives CDR1 SNHLY, CDR2 FYNNEI. V was pared by 3 bases and J by 5 bases, with 4 bases of the junction left unmatched. CDR3 length: 15 residues. CDR3 loop: CASSEWDRGRETQYF. The DNA of the CDR3 is TGTGCCAGCAGTGAGTGGGACAGGGGGCGTGAGACCCAGTACTTC.

The chain employs TRBV5-4 and TRBJ2-1; D is ambiguous. The CDR3 is 15 residues long. Per the germline V gene, CDR1 is SGHNT and CDR2 is YYREEE (reference sequence). Trimming stripped 5 bases from V and 6 bases from J, with 18 bases between. For the CDR3, the DNA is TGTGCCAGCAGTCATGTGGCCCAAGATGTCAATGAGCAGTTCTTC. Protein product: CASSHVAQDVNEQFF. Full variable domain (outside the CDR3, taken from reference TRBV5-4 and TRBJ2-1): ETGVTQSPTHLIKTRGQQVTLRCSSQSGHNTVSWYQQALGQGPQFIFQYYREEENGRGNFPPRFSGLQFPNYSSELNVNALELDDSALYLCASSHVAQDVNEQFFGPGTRLTVL.

In DNA, the CDR3 is TGCGCCAGCAGCCAGGGGGTGGCTGCGGGGGCCGGATTCAACACTGAAGCTTTCTTT. This codes for CASSQGVAAGAGFNTEAFF. V is TRBV4-1 and J is TRBJ1-1; D may be TRBD1 (6 bases). Trimming took off 3 bases at V and 2 bases at J, with 25 bases between the two ends. This CDR3 comprises 19 residues. Germline V CDR1 and CDR2: MGHRA, YSYEKL.

V is TRBV27 and J is TRBJ2-1; a weak D match, TRBD2 (5 bases). The CDR3 runs 12 residues. Germline V gene sequence: CDR1 MNHEY, CDR2 SMNVEV (reference sequence). Trimming stripped 10 bases from V and 8 bases from J, with 15 bases between. The CDR3 protein is CATSGIYDEQFF. CDR3 sequence (DNA): TGTGCCACTTCCGGGATATACGATGAGCAGTTCTTC.

CDR3 DNA: TGTGCCAGCAGCACGGGGGACAGGGGGCCAAGTCAGCCCCAGCATTTT. This encodes CASSTGDRGPSQPQHF. V gene TRBV5-5 combines with J gene TRBJ1-5; 12 positions match TRBD1. The germline V gene has CDR1 SGHKS and CDR2 YYEKEE (reference sequence). The CDR3 covers 16 residues. Trimming removed 4 bases from V and 6 bases from J; junction bases left unmatched: 8.

This chain joins TRBV4-1 and TRBJ2-1, with 9 nucleotides matching TRBD2. V lost 1 base to trimming and J lost 10 bases; unmatched junction nucleotides: 5. Germline values: CDR1 MGHRA, CDR2 YSYEKL. This CDR3 spans 14 amino acids. DNA of the CDR3: TGCGCCAGCAGCCAAGTGGTCCTAGCGGGGGAGCAGTTCTTC. Its translation is CASSQVVLAGEQFF.

J is TRBJ1-6 and V is TRBV28; weak D call: TRBD1 (5 bases). The CDR3 spans 16 residues. Trimming removed 6 bases from V and 7 bases from J, with 19 bases in between. The germline gives CDR1 MDHEN, CDR2 SYDVKM. CDR3 amino acids: CASRLHRGGGNSPLHF. The CDR3 region has the DNA TGTGCCAGCAGACTTCACCGTGGGGGGGGGAATTCACCCCTCCACTTT.

V is TRBV6-4 and J is TRBJ2-1; 7 nucleotides agree with TRBD2. Germline trimming cut 6 bases from V and 7 bases from J; bases unmatched to any gene: 6. CDR3 length equals 13 residues. The germline V gene has CDR1 MRHNA and CDR2 SNTAGT. In DNA, the CDR3 is TGTGCCAGCAGCCGGGACTATTGGAATGAGCAGTTCTTC. It yields the protein CASSRDYWNEQFF.

The chain carries TRBV7-3 and TRBJ2-1; the match to TRBD2 covers 7 bases. Germline CDR1 reads SGHTA; CDR2 reads FQGTGA. This CDR3 has 15 residues. V shed 1 base, J shed 8 bases, and the junction held 8 bases outside the gene matches. DNA for the CDR3: TGTGCCAGCAGCTTAATGGCCGGACTAGGCGATGAGCAGTTCTTC. It codes for CASSLMAGLGDEQFF.

The chain carries TRBV7-9 and TRBJ1-3, with 7 bases matching TRBD1. CDR3 length: 14 amino acids. V gave up 6 bases and J gave up 2 bases; unmatched junction bases: 4. The V gene's germline CDR1 is SEHNR and CDR2 FQNEAQ (reference sequence). The CDR3 DNA follows: TGTGCCAGCAGGATGGGGACAGCTGGAAACACCATATATTTT. It is translated as CASRMGTAGNTIYF.

The chain couples TRBV2 to TRBJ2-3; D unclear. Germline V CDR1 and CDR2: SNHLY, FYNNEI. CDR3 length: 13 amino acids. The ends were cut back, 1 base at V and 4 bases at J, with 6 bases in the middle. The CDR3 sequence is CASSEEEPDTQYF. The DNA of the CDR3 is TGTGCCAGCAGTGAAGAGGAGCCAGATACGCAGTATTTT.

The chain couples TRBV28 to TRBJ2-1; no clear D. Germline CDR1 MDHEN, CDR2 SYDVKM. V shed 2 bases and J shed 8 bases, with 4 bases lying between them. The CDR3 consists of 11 residues. The CDR3 sequence: CASSLVDEQFF. The CDR3 nucleotides read TGTGCCAGCAGTTTAGTCGATGAGCAGTTCTTC.

The chain joins TRBV3-1 (or the pseudogene TRBV3-2) to TRBJ2-1; TRBD2 is a possible D gene (6 bases). Germline assignment: CDR1 LGHDT and CDR2 YNNKEL (reference sequence). The CDR3 consists of 14 residues. V was clipped by 3 bases and J by 8 bases, with 14 bases between them. Written as DNA, the CDR3 is TGTGCCAGCAGCCAGGCCTCTAGCGTAGATGAGCAGTTCTTC. This gives the protein CASSQASSVDEQFF.

The chain joins TRBV24-1 to TRBJ2-1, with 7 bases fitting TRBD2. With V trimmed by 3 bases and J by 7 bases, 11 bases remained unmatched. Germline V gene lookup returns CDR1 KGHDR and CDR2 SFDVKD. This CDR3 comprises 16 residues. CDR3 residues: CATSDGAERDINEQFF. The CDR3 DNA sequence: TGTGCCACCAGTGATGGCGCGGAGCGGGATATAAATGAGCAGTTCTTC.

The gene calls are TRBV27 and TRBJ2-1; perhaps TRBD1 as D (5 bases). V shed 0 bases and J shed 4 bases, with 10 bases lying between them. CDR3 length: 15 amino acids. The V gene's germline CDR1 is MNHEY and CDR2 SMNVEV (reference sequence). Written as DNA, the CDR3 is TGTGCCAGCAGTTTATCGCGACAGCAGTACAATGAGCAGTTCTTC. Protein sequence: CASSLSRQQYNEQFF.

The chain couples TRBV19 to TRBJ2-2, with D maybe TRBD1 (5 bases). V was pared by 3 bases and J by 2 bases, with 10 bases between. CDR3 length: 15 residues. Germline V CDR1 and CDR2: LNHDA, SQIVND (reference sequence). The DNA for the CDR3 is TGTGCCAGTAGTATTTTGGGGCCCAACACCGGGGAGCTGTTTTTT. It translates to CASSILGPNTGELFF.

The rearrangement joins TRBV7-3 to TRBJ2-1; 10 nucleotides agree with TRBD2. The V and J ends lost 2 bases and 3 bases, in that order; junction bases with no gene match: 4. The CDR3 extends over 16 amino acids. Per germline, CDR1 SGHTA and CDR2 FQGTGA. CDR3 sequence: CASSLLGTSVYNEQFF. CDR3 nucleotide sequence: TGTGCCAGCAGCTTACTCGGGACTAGCGTCTACAATGAGCAGTTCTTC.